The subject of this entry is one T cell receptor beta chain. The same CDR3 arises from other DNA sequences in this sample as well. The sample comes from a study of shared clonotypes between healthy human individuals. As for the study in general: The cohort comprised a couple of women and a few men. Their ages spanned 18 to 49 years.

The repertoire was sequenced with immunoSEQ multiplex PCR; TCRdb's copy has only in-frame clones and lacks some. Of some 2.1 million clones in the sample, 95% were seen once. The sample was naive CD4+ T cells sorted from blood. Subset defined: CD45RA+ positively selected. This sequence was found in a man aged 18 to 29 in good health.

CDR3 coding DNA: TGTGCCATCAGAGGACTAGCGGGAGGGCCGGGAGAGCAGTACTTC. This codes for CAIRGLAGGPGEQYF. The rearrangement joins TRBV10-3 to TRBJ2-7; the match to TRBD2 covers 15 bases. The CDR3 runs 15 residues. V lost 6 bases, J lost 7 bases, and 7 bases stayed unmatched. CDR1 is ENHRY, CDR2 SYGVKD, per germline.